These 22 T cell receptor beta chains came from one sample sequenced in a study of cytomegalovirus exposure and HLA in healthy donors. The PCR made use of 60 Vbeta and 13 Jbeta primers. Assay used: immunoSEQ multiplex PCR; TCRdb lists only in-frame clones, some missing. Of tens of thousands of clones in the sample, 78% were seen once. Sequencing used PBMCs. The receptors here all came from a woman aged 40 to 49 in good health and CMV-seronegative.

The chain joins TRBV7-8 to TRBJ1-5; no reliable D call. Germline lookup yields CDR1 SGHVS and CDR2 FQNEAQ. Between the trimmed V and J ends, which lost 1 base and 2 bases, there was a span of 12 bases. The CDR3 has 16 residues. Here the CDR3 DNA reads TGTGCCAGCAGCTTAGTACACCCCCGGGGCAATCAGCCCCAGCATTTT. Its translation: CASSLVHPRGNQPQHF. The whole variable domain, filled in from reference TRBV7-8 and TRBJ1-5, reads GAGVSQSPRYKVAKRGQDVALRCDPISGHVSLFWYQQALGQGPEFLTYFQNEAQLDKSGLPSDRFFAERPEGSVSTLKIQRTQQEDSAVYLCASSLVHPRGNQPQHFGDGTRLSIL.

This clone was picked up a small number of times. This chain joins TRBV7-8 and TRBJ2-7; maybe TRBD2 (6 bases). Trimming removed 3 bases from V and 12 bases from J, with 15 bases in between. Germline V CDR1 and CDR2: SGHVS, FQNEAQ. The CDR3 is made up of 12 amino acids. The CDR3 DNA reads as TGTGCCAGCAGCTTGGGCCCGGGACTGTCGTACTTC. This sequence encodes CASSLGPGLSYF.

The V and J genes are TRBV5-4 and TRBJ2-7; 8 bases agree with TRBD1. CDR1 is SGHNT, CDR2 YYREEE, per germline (reference sequence). The CDR3 is 13 residues long. V was clipped by 3 bases and J by 1 base; unmatched bases: 0. DNA of the CDR3: TGTGCCAGCAGCTGGGACAGGTCCTACGAGCAGTACTTC. This sequence encodes CASSWDRSYEQYF.

The chain carries TRBV11-2 and TRBJ2-5, with a possible D match to TRBD2 (6 bases). The ends were cut back, 3 bases at V and 4 bases at J, with 21 bases in the middle. The germline V gene has CDR1 SGHAT and CDR2 FQNNGV. CDR3 length: 17 residues. The CDR3 reads CASSFGDRRGRRETQYF. As DNA, the CDR3 is TGTGCCAGCAGCTTTGGGGATCGGAGGGGCCGTCGAGAGACCCAGTACTTC.

The CDR3 sequence is CASSPRTVYGYTF. The CDR3 DNA reads as TGTGCCAGCAGCCCGCGGACAGTTTATGGCTACACCTTC. The V and J genes are TRBV28 and TRBJ1-2; tentative D call: TRBD1 (6 bases). The ends were cut back, 6 bases at V and 5 bases at J, with 13 bases in the middle. The V gene's germline CDR1 is MDHEN and CDR2 SYDVKM. This CDR3 contains 13 residues.

The chain combines TRBV7-9 with TRBJ1-1, with TRBD1 matching over 7 bases. Trimming removed 8 bases from V and 2 bases from J; junction bases left unmatched: 8. Germline lookup yields CDR1 SEHNR and CDR2 FQNEAQ (reference sequence). CDR3 length: 14 amino acids. As DNA, the CDR3 is TGTGCCAGCTTCGACAGGGCTTTCAACACTGAAGCTTTCTTT. Translated, it gives CASFDRAFNTEAFF.

This clone was counted between two and nine times. The CDR3 sequence: CASSLSGGITEAFF. The CDR3 coding sequence is TGTGCCAGCAGCTTGTCAGGGGGCATAACTGAAGCTTTCTTT. This sequence joins TRBV5-6 and TRBJ1-1, with 8 bases aligning to TRBD1. The germline V gene encodes CDR1 SGHDT and CDR2 YYEEEE. The CDR3 has 14 amino acids. V shed 1 base and J 5 bases; nucleotides not matched to a gene: 4. The whole variable domain, filled in from reference TRBV5-6 and TRBJ1-1, reads DAGVTQSPTHLIKTRGQQVTLRCSPKSGHDTVSWYQQALGQGPQFIFQYYEEEERQRGNFPDRFSGHQFPNYSSELNVNALLLGDSALYLCASSLSGGITEAFFGQGTRLTVV.

V is TRBV5-1 and J is TRBJ2-2; D is unclear. Germline V CDR1 and CDR2: SGHRS, YFSETQ. The CDR3 has 14 residues. Trimming cost V 0 bases and J 6 bases, with 9 bases left between them. The CDR3, as DNA: TGCGCCAGCAGCTTGGAGACTCCCCCCGGGGAGCTGTTTTTT. It is translated as CASSLETPPGELFF.

This sequence joins TRBV25-1 and TRBJ2-1; 8 bases line up with TRBD2. This CDR3 is 15 amino acids long. CDR1 is MGHDK and CDR2 is SYGVNS in the germline V gene. V lost 3 bases, J lost 9 bases, and 10 bases stayed unmatched. The CDR3 coding sequence is TGTGCCAGCAGTGATTGGGCGGGAGGCCAGGGTGAGCAGTTCTTC. It codes for CASSDWAGGQGEQFF.

This clone showed up just a few times. V is TRBV27 and J is TRBJ1-1, with 8 bases lining up with TRBD1. The ends lost 6 bases at V and 1 base at J; junction bases unmatched: 4. Per germline, CDR1 MNHEY and CDR2 SMNVEV (reference sequence). CDR3 length: 14 amino acids. The CDR3 loop is CASRPGQENTEAFF. The CDR3 region has the DNA TGTGCCAGCAGACCGGGACAGGAGAACACTGAAGCTTTCTTT.

This clone came up many times. The chain combines TRBV6-5 with TRBJ1-1, with D possibly matching TRBD1 (6 bases). V lost 6 bases and J lost 4, with 9 bases in between. Germline V gives CDR1 MNHEY, CDR2 SVGAGI. This CDR3 is 12 amino acids long. CDR3 region: CASRTGSTEAFF. CDR3 DNA sequence: TGTGCCAGCAGAACAGGGAGCACTGAAGCTTTCTTT.

The chain uses TRBV19 and TRBJ1-3, with TRBD1 matching over 8 bases. Germline V CDR1 and CDR2: LNHDA, SQIVND (reference sequence). The V segment lost 6 bases and the J segment 0 bases; nucleotides outside the gene matches: 7. The CDR3 is made up of 16 amino acids. The CDR3 DNA follows: TGTGCCAGTAGGCGACAGGGGACTTACTCTGGAAACACCATATATTTT. Translated: CASRRQGTYSGNTIYF.

The V gene is TRBV5-4, the J gene TRBJ2-1, with 9 bases identical to TRBD2. The germline gives CDR1 SGHNT, CDR2 YYREEE (reference sequence). The CDR3 sequence is 15 residues long. The trim removed 3 bases at V and 4 bases at J, leaving 5 bases unmatched. The CDR3 protein is CASSSGTSKYNEQFF. CDR3 nucleotide sequence: TGTGCCAGCAGCTCCGGGACTAGCAAATACAATGAGCAGTTCTTC.

The gene calls are TRBV5-6 and TRBJ2-7; 7 bases align to TRBD2. The V gene's germline CDR1 is SGHDT and CDR2 YYEEEE. J gave up 0 bases and V 3 bases, and 3 bases lay outside the gene matches. The CDR3 is 14 residues long. The CDR3 loop reads CASSSGGGSYEQYF. CDR3 nucleotides: TGTGCCAGCAGCTCTGGGGGGGGCTCCTACGAGCAGTACTTC.

This chain links TRBV27 with TRBJ1-5; D unresolved. Germline V gene data show CDR1 as MNHEY and CDR2 as SMNVEV (reference sequence). The CDR3 has 12 residues. The V gene lost 9 bases and the J gene lost 4 bases, with 10 bases spanning the gap. CDR3 coding DNA: TGTGCCAGTCGGTCGGGAAATCAGCCCCAGCATTTT. Translating gives CASRSGNQPQHF.

CDR3 loop: CASSPAFESSYEQYF. The DNA for the CDR3 is TGTGCCAGCAGCCCCGCGTTCGAGAGCTCCTACGAGCAGTACTTC. The chain links TRBV7-2 to TRBJ2-7; D is unclear. Trimming removed 5 bases at V and 0 bases at J, with 14 bases between. There are 15 residues in the CDR3. CDR1 SGHTA and CDR2 FQGNSA come from the germline V gene.

The chain carries TRBV19 and TRBJ2-3, with a tentative D call TRBD2 (5 bases). Germline lookup yields CDR1 LNHDA and CDR2 SQIVND (reference sequence). V was shortened by 5 bases and J by 5 bases, with 14 bases between the two germline ends. The length of the CDR3 is 14 residues. The CDR3 nucleotides read TGTGCCAGTAGTGAGGGTTATGGAAAAGATACGCAGTATTTT. Encoded protein: CASSEGYGKDTQYF.

V is TRBV27 and J is TRBJ2-1, with 14 bases lining up with TRBD2. Germline assignment: CDR1 MNHEY and CDR2 SMNVEV (reference sequence). This CDR3 spans 19 amino acids. The ends lost 7 bases at V and 0 bases at J; junction bases unmatched: 11. The CDR3 is CASTRLAGGSGVSYNEQFF. For the CDR3, the DNA is TGTGCCAGCACCCGACTAGCGGGAGGGTCGGGAGTCTCCTACAATGAGCAGTTCTTC.

The chain recombines TRBV28 with TRBJ2-1, with D uncertain. Germline V gene data show CDR1 as MDHEN and CDR2 as SYDVKM. Trimming cost V 2 bases and J 5 bases, with 10 bases left between them. The CDR3 is 14 amino acids. The CDR3 sequence: CASSLGTYHNEQFF. CDR3 DNA sequence: TGTGCCAGCAGTTTAGGTACTTACCACAATGAGCAGTTCTTC. Based on the CDR3 plus reference TRBV28 and TRBJ2-1, the full variable domain is DVKVTQSSRYLVKRTGEKVFLECVQDMDHENMFWYRQDPGLGLRLIYFSYDVKMKEKGDIPEGYSVSREKKERFSLILESASTNQTSMYLCASSLGTYHNEQFFGPGTRLTVL.

This chain's CDR3 is CAWIKLSGNTIYF. As DNA, the CDR3 is TGTGCCTGGATTAAACTCTCTGGAAACACCATATATTTT. V usage is TRBV30 and J usage is TRBJ1-3; D gene uncertain. The CDR3 consists of 13 residues. With 4 bases removed from V and 0 bases from J, the gap between germline ends came to 7 bases. Per germline, CDR1 GTSNPN and CDR2 SVGIG (reference sequence).

The V and J genes are TRBV7-2 and TRBJ2-3, with 9 bases matching TRBD1. Germline V gene sequence: CDR1 SGHTA, CDR2 FQGNSA. CDR3 length equals 17 residues. The V gene end was trimmed by 5 bases and the J gene end by 0 bases; junction bases not matched to a gene: 9. In DNA, the CDR3 is TGTGCCAGCAGCGGACAGGGGCAGGTCCGGAGCACAGATACGCAGTATTTT. As protein: CASSGQGQVRSTDTQYF. The full variable domain, completed using reference TRBV7-2 and TRBJ2-3, is GAGVSQSPSNKVTEKGKDVELRCDPISGHTALYWYRQSLGQGLEFLIYFQGNSAPDKSGLPSDRFSAERTGGSVSTLTIQRTQQEDSAVYLCASSGQGQVRSTDTQYFGPGTRLTVL.

This clone was counted once. The V call is TRBV19, the J call TRBJ2-3; D is undetermined. V dropped 10 bases and J dropped 2 bases, with 16 bases sitting between them. The CDR3 has 14 residues. Germline V lookup: CDR1 LNHDA, CDR2 SQIVND (reference sequence). In DNA, the CDR3 is TGTGCCACCACCGTGAGTACTGACACAGATACGCAGTATTTT. Residues: CATTVSTDTDTQYF.